The entry that follows covers one T cell receptor (beta chain) sequence. No antigen is known for it. Losses at the gene ends were 1 base for V and 7 bases for J; bases not matched to a gene: 7. The CDR3 is 17 residues long. CDR1 and CDR2 (germline): MGHRA, YSYEKL. The source of the sample is a study of immune cell composition in non-small cell lung cancer. Normal lung was sampled as far from the tumour as possible, at least 3 cm. Frozen unsorted single-cell suspensions supplied the genomic DNA. Method: immunoSEQ multiplex PCR; TCRdb's copy keeps in-frame clones and lacks some. The profile shows around 9,000 clones, 60% to 80% of them singletons. Notes on the study in general: Smoking pack-years did not significantly correlate with tumour TCR-beta clonality. It was not proven that tumour-reactive clones equal dominant tumour-associated clones.

This chain links TRBV4-1 with TRBJ2-1; 13 bases fit TRBD2. The clonotype originates from a human donor with non-small cell lung cancer. The sequencing input was non-adjacent lung tissue. In DNA form, the CDR3 reads TGCGCCAGCAGCCAAGCCGGGACTAGCGGGAAAGAGAATGAGCAGTTCTTC. Encoded protein: CASSQAGTSGKENEQFF.